Listed below are T cell receptor beta chains from one sample, sequenced in a study of post-analysis software for immune sequencing data. MiXCR, applied by TCRdb to the PCR reads, yields one record per CDR3 protein. The profile shows roughly 800,000 distinct CDR3 sequences, about half of them singletons. The specimen sequenced was blood. The receptors originated from a girl between 10 and 17 years old with multiple sclerosis. The CDR3 runs from the conserved cysteine through the conserved F or W. D genes are given only for firm matches. Expanded clones get a size class; other rows say once, few or many, or leave the size out.

J: TRBJ1-2; D: TRBD1; V: TRBV5-1; size: -; CDR3: CASSRGQGASGYTF; DNA: TGCGCCAGCAGCAGGGGACAGGGGGCGTCTGGCTACACCTTC
J: TRBJ1-2; D: -; V: TRBV2; size: -; CDR3: CASEYIYNYGYTF; DNA: TGTGCCAGCGAGTACATTTACAACTATGGCTACACCTTC
J: TRBJ2-7; D: TRBD2; V: TRBV20-1; size: -; CDR3: CSAPGRGLAILEQYF; DNA: TGCAGTGCCCCGGGAAGGGGACTAGCTATCCTTGAGCAGTACTTC
J: TRBJ2-1; D: -; V: TRBV28; size: -; CDR3: CASSFPQGYNNEQFF; DNA: TGTGCCAGCAGTTTCCCCCAGGGGTATAACAATGAGCAGTTCTTC
J: TRBJ2-2; D: TRBD1; V: TRBV6-1; size: -; CDR3: CASRFAGTGSLVVTGELFF; DNA: TGTGCCAGCAGGTTTGCCGGGACAGGGTCATTGGTGGTCACCGGGGAGCTGTTTTTT
J: TRBJ2-3; D: -; V: TRBV10-3; size: few; CDR3: CAISEVEGTDTQYF; DNA: TGTGCCATCAGTGAAGTAGAGGGCACAGATACGCAGTATTTT
J: TRBJ2-2; D: -; V: TRBV7-9; size: -; CDR3: CASNDAGPNTGELFF; DNA: TGTGCCAGCAACGACGCGGGTCCGAACACCGGGGAGCTGTTTTTT
J: TRBJ2-4; D: TRBD2; V: TRBV29-1; size: few; CDR3: CSVEYFKRDLAKNIQYF; DNA: TGCAGCGTTGAATACTTTAAGCGGGACCTAGCCAAAAACATTCAGTACTTC
J: TRBJ2-7; D: -; V: TRBV25-1; size: -; CDR3: CASSDPRGPYEQYF; DNA: TGTGCCAGCAGTGACCCCCGGGGACCCTACGAGCAGTACTTC
J: TRBJ2-1; D: -; V: TRBV7-9; size: few; CDR3: CASSLDGAYNEQFF; DNA: TGTGCCAGCAGCTTAGATGGTGCCTACAATGAGCAGTTCTTC
J: TRBJ1-1; D: TRBD1; V: TRBV10-3; size: -; CDR3: CAFRGTGDPEAFF; DNA: TGTGCCTTTCGGGGGACAGGGGATCCTGAAGCTTTCTTT
J: TRBJ2-7; D: -; V: TRBV19; size: -; CDR3: CASSILAHSYEQYF; DNA: TGTGCCAGTAGTATCTTGGCTCACTCCTACGAGCAGTACTTC
J: TRBJ2-5; D: -; V: TRBV28; size: few; CDR3: CASSLPLGPGRTQYF; DNA: TGTGCCAGCAGTTTACCCCTAGGGCCCGGGCGGACCCAGTACTTC
J: TRBJ1-2; D: -; V: TRBV12-3/TRBV12-4; size: -; CDR3: CASSLDETDTNYGYTF; DNA: TGTGCCAGCAGTTTAGATGAGACAGATACTAACTATGGCTACACCTTC
J: TRBJ2-5; D: -; V: TRBV7-6; size: -; CDR3: CASSQTRWPRDQETQYF; DNA: TGTGCCAGCAGCCAGACCCGGTGGCCACGCGACCAAGAGACCCAGTACTTC
J: TRBJ2-1; D: TRBD1; V: TRBV24-1; size: -; CDR3: CATSDGDSYNEQFF; DNA: TGTGCCACCAGTGACGGGGACAGCTACAATGAGCAGTTCTTC
J: TRBJ1-1; D: TRBD1; V: TRBV5-1; size: -; CDR3: CASSPIQGNLTEAFF; DNA: TGCGCCAGCAGCCCAATACAGGGGAACCTCACTGAAGCTTTCTTT
J: TRBJ2-1; D: -; V: TRBV11-2; size: -; CDR3: CASTEGVGGSGGPNNEQFF; DNA: TGTGCCAGCACCGAGGGGGTAGGGGGCTCGGGAGGGCCGAACAATGAGCAGTTCTTC